This record covers a single T cell receptor (beta chain). The target antigen is unknown. With autoimmune disease history or systemic immunosuppression, patients were excluded. The CDR3 spans 13 residues. Germline V gene sequence: CDR1 SGDLS, CDR2 YYNGEE. Between the trimmed V and J ends, which lost 4 bases and 8 bases, there was a span of 13 bases. This sample was taken from a study of OX40 agonist ivuxolimab in advanced cancers. Study details: Therapy given before enrollment (anti-PD-1, anti-PD-L1 or anti-CTLA-4) was allowed, and around 41% had some. Study results and caveats: Among the nonresponders, some also had low normalized T-cell clonal expansion. Among the lowest levels of clonal expansion were found in partial responders at 0.1-3.0 mg/kg.

This table comes from immunoSEQ multiplex PCR, and its TCRdb copy is limited to in-frame clones, with some not included. The sample includes 70,000 or so clones, about nine tenths of them seen just once. The rearrangement joins TRBV9 to TRBJ2-4; tentative D call: TRBD1 (5 bases). Sample: CD4+ or CD8+ T cells sorted from blood, taken in a trial of the OX40 agonist ivuxolimab. The source is an adult with an advanced solid tumor such as melanoma, head and neck, liver or kidney cancer. The CDR3 DNA sequence: TGTGCCAGCAGCATCCAGGGATATGACATTCAGTACTTC. It yields the protein CASSIQGYDIQYF.